This T cell receptor beta chain was sequenced during a study of T cells in Graves' hyperthyroidism and ophthalmopathy. The sample holds many counts of this clonotype. CDR3 length equals 11 residues. Germline V gene lookup returns CDR1 MDHEN and CDR2 SYDVKM. V was pared by 3 bases and J by 9 bases, with 6 bases between. Amplification yielded TCR beta CDR3 regions, with RNA transcripts as the source. An initial round of RT-PCR targeting the TCR CDR3 relied on the HTBI primer set. Each CDR3 protein is one row after TCRdb ran MiXCR on the multiplex PCR reads. The table shows some 530,000 distinct CDR3 sequences, with about 20% occurring only once.

The rearrangement joins TRBV28 to TRBJ2-1; D ambiguous. This receptor was identified in a woman aged 70-85 years with Graves' ophthalmopathy. Sequences were obtained from blood. CDR3 in amino acids: CASSLGREQFF. The CDR3 DNA reads TGTGCCAGCAGTTTGGGTCGTGAGCAGTTCTTC.